This T cell receptor beta chain is drawn from a study of cytomegalovirus exposure and HLA in healthy donors. The CDR3 is 14 amino acids. CDR1 and CDR2 from the germline V gene are SNHLY and FYNNEI. V shed 6 bases and J shed 5 bases, with 16 bases lying between them. In the PCR, 60 Vbeta and 13 Jbeta primers were used. Libraries were prepared by immunoSEQ multiplex PCR; TCRdb keeps only in-frame clonotypes and omits some of them. Of approximately 190,000 clones listed, 84% are singletons. Sequenced material: PBMCs. The sequence was obtained from a woman between 45 and 60 years old in good health and CMV-seropositive. The chain combines TRBV2 with TRBJ1-1; weak D call: TRBD1 (6 bases). Here the CDR3 reads CASSIGTGNTEAFF. The DNA of the CDR3 is TGTGCCAGCAGCATCGGTACAGGGAATACTGAAGCTTTCTTT.